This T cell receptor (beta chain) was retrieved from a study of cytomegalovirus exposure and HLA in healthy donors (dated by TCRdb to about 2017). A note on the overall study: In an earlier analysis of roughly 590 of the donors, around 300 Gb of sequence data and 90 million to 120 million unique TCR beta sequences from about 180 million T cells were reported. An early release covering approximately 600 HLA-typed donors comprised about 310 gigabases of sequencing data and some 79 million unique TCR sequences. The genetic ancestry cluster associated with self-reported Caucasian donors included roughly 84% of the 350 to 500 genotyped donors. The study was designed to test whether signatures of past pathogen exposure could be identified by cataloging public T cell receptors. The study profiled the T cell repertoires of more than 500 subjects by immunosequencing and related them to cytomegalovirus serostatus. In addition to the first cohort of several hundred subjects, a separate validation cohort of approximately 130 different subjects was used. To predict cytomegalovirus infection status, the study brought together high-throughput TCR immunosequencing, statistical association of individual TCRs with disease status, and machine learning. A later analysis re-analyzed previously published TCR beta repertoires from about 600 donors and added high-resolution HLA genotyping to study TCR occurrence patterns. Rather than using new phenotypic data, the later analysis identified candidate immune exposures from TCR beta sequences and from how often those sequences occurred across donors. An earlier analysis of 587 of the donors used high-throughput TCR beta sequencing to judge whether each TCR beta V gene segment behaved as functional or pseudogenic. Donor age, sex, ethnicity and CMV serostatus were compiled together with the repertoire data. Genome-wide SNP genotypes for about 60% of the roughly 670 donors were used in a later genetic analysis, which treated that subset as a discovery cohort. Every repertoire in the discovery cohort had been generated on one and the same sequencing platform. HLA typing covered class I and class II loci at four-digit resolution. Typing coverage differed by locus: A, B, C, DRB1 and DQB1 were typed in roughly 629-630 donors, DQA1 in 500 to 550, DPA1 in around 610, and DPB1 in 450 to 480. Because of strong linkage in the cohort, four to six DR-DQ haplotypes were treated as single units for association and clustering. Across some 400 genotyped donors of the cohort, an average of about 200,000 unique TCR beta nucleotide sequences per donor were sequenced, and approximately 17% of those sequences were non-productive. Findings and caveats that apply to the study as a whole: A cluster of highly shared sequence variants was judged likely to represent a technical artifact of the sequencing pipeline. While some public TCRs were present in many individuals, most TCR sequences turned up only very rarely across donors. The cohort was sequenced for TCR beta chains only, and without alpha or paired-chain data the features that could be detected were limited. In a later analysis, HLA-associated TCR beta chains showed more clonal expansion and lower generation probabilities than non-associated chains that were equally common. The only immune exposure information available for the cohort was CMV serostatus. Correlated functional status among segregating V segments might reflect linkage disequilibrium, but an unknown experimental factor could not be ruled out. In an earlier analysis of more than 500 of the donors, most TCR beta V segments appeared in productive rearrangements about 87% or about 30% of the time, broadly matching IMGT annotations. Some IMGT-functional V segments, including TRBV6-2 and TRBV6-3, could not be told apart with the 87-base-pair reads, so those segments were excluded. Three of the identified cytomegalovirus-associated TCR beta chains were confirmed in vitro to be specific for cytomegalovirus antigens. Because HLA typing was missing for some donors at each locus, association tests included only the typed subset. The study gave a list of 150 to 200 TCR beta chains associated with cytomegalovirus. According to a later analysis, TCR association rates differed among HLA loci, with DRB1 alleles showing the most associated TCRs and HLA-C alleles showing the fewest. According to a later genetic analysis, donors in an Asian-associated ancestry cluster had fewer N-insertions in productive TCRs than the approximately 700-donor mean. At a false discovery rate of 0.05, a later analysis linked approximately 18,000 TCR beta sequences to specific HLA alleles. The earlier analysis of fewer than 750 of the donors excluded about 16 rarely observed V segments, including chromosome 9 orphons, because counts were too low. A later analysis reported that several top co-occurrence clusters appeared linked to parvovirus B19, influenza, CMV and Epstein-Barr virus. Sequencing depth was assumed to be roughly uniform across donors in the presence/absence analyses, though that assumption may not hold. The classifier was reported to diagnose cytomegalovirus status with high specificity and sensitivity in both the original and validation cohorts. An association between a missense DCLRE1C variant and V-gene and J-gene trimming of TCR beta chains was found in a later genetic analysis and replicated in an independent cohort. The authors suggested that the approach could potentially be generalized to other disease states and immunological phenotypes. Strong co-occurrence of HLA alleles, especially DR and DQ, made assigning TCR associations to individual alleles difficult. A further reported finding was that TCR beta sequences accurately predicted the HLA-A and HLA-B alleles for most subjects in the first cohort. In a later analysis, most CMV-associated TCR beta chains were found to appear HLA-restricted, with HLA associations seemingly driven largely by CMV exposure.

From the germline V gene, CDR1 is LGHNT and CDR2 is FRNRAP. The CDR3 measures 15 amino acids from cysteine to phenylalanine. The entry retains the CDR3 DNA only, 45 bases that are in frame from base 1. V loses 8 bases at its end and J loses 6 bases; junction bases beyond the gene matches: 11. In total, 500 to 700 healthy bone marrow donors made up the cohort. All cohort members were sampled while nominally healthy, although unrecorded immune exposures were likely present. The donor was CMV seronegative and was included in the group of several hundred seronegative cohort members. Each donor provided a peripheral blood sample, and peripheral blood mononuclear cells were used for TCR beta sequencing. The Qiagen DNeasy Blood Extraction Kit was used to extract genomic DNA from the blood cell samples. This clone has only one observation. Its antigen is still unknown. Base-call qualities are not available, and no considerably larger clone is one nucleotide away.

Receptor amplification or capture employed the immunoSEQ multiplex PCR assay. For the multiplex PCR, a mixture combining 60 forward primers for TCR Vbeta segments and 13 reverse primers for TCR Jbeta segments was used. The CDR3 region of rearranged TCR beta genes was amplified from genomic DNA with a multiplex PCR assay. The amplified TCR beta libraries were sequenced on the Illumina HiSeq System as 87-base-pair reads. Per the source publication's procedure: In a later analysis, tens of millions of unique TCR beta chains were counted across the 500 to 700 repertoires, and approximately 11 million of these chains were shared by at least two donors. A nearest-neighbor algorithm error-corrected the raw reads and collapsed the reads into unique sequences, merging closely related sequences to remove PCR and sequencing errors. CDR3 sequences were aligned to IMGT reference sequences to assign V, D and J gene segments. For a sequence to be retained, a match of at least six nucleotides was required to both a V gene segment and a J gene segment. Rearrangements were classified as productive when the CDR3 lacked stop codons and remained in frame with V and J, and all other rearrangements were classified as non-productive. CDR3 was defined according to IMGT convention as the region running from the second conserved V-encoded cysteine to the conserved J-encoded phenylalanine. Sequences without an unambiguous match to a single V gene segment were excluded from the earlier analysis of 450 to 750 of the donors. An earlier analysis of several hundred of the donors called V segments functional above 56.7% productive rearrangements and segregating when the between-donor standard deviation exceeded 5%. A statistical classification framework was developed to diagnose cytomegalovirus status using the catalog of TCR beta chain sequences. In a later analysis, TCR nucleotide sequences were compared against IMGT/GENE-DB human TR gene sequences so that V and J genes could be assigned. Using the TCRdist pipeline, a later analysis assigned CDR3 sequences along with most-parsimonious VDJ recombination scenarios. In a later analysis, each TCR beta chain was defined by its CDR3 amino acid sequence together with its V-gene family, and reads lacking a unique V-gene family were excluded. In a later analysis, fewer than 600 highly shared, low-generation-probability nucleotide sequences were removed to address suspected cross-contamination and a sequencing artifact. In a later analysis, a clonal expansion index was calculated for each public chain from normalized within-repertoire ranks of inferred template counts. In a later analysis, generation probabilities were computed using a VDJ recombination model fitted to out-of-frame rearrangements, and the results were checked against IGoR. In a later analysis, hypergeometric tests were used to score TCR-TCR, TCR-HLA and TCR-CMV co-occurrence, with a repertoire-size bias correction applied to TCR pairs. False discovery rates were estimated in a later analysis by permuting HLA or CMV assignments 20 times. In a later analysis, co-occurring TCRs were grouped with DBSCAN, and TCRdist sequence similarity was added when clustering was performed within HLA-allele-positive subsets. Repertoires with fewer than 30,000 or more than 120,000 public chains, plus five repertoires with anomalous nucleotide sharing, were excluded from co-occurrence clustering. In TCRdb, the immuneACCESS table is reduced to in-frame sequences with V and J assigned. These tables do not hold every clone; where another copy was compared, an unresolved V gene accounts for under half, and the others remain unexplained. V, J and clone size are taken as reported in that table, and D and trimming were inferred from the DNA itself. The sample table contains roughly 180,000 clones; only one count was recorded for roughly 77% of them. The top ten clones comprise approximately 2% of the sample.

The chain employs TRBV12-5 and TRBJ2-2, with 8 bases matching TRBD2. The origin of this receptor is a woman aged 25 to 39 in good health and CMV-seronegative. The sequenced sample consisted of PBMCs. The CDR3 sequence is CASRPGGGIAGELFF. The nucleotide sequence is TGTGCTAGTCGGCCAGGCGGGGGGATAGCCGGGGAGCTGTTTTTT.